These 21 T cell receptor beta chains came from one sample sequenced in a study of chemoradiotherapy in HPV16-positive cancers. The method was immunoSEQ multiplex PCR; TCRdb's version includes in-frame clones alone and lacks a portion of them. The sample records 25,000 to 35,000 clones, about 90% being singletons. This material consisted of blood, taken from a patient who underwent chemoradiotherapy. The receptors here all came from a human donor with HPV-associated anogenital cancer.

This sequence joins TRBV5-1 and TRBJ1-4, with D perhaps TRBD1 (5 bases). The V end lost 2 bases, the J end lost 0 bases, and 17 bases lay between the germline ends. The CDR3 sequence is 18 residues long. Germline loops: CDR1 SGHRS, CDR2 YFSETQ. The CDR3 DNA sequence: TGCGCCAGCAGCTTAGGCCCCCAGGGCCCTGCAACTAATGAAAAACTGTTTTTT. This gives the protein CASSLGPQGPATNEKLFF.

V gene TRBV5-4 combines with J gene TRBJ2-3; D may correspond to TRBD1 or TRBD2 (5 bases each). Germline assignment: CDR1 SGHNT and CDR2 YYREEE (reference sequence). Between the trimmed V and J ends, which lost 4 bases and 3 bases, there was a span of 18 bases. The CDR3 consists of 16 residues. The CDR3: CASSRGDLASTDTQYF. CDR3 DNA: TGTGCCAGCAGCCGAGGGGACCTAGCTTCGACAGATACGCAGTATTTT.

J is TRBJ1-6 and V is TRBV2, with 8 bases fitting TRBD1. CDR3 length: 16 amino acids. Germline CDR1 and CDR2: SNHLY and FYNNEI. V lost 2 bases, J lost 7 bases, and 7 bases stayed unmatched. The CDR3 DNA sequence: TGTGCCAGCAGTGAATGGCAGGGGGCGGAGAATTCACCCCTCCACTTT. This codes for CASSEWQGAENSPLHF.

The gene calls are TRBV5-6 and TRBJ2-7; 7 bases are shared with TRBD1. This CDR3 is built from 14 residues. With 2 bases clipped from V and 3 bases from J, the junction kept 5 bases outside the gene matches. In germline, CDR1 is SGHDT, CDR2 YYEEEE. The CDR3 nucleotides read TGTGCCAGCAGCTTCCGACAGGGCGGCTACGAGCAGTACTTC. It is translated as CASSFRQGGYEQYF.

This chain links TRBV7-9 with TRBJ2-1, with D perhaps matching TRBD1 or TRBD2 (5 bases each). The ends were cut back, 11 bases at V and 5 bases at J, with 19 bases in the middle. This CDR3 region has 14 residues. Per germline, CDR1 SEHNR and CDR2 FQNEAQ (reference sequence). The CDR3 spells CAESYGDPDNEQFF. The CDR3 DNA follows: TGTGCCGAATCCTACGGGGACCCAGACAATGAGCAGTTCTTC.

The chain uses TRBV19 and TRBJ2-1; the D gene is possibly TRBD2 (5 bases). The CDR3 contains 15 residues. CDR1 is LNHDA, CDR2 SQIVND, per germline (reference sequence). Trimming stripped 5 bases from V and 0 bases from J, with 11 bases between. Written as DNA, the CDR3 is TGTGCCAGTAGTCCTGGTGGGAGCTCCTACAATGAGCAGTTCTTC. This codes for CASSPGGSSYNEQFF.

The V gene is TRBV11-3, the J gene TRBJ2-5; no firm D call. CDR3 length: 13 residues. The ends were cut back, 3 bases at V and 2 bases at J, with 7 bases in the middle. Germline V gene data show CDR1 as SGHNT and CDR2 as YENEEA. The CDR3 sequence is CASSFGPQETQYF. The CDR3 region has the DNA TGTGCCAGCAGCTTCGGTCCACAAGAGACCCAGTACTTC.

This clone has a handful of counts. This CDR3 is CASSEIGGTGAFLNQPQHF. The CDR3 bases are TGTGCCAGCAGTGAAATAGGGGGGACAGGGGCCTTTCTCAATCAGCCCCAGCATTTT. The rearrangement links TRBV2 to TRBJ1-5; 10 nucleotides line up with TRBD1. V gave up 2 bases and J gave up 3 bases; unmatched junction bases: 13. The CDR3 runs to 19 residues. The V gene's germline CDR1 is SNHLY and CDR2 FYNNEI.

V usage is TRBV11-3 and J usage is TRBJ1-1, with D hard to call. The ends were cut back, 6 bases at V and 6 bases at J, with 11 bases in the middle. CDR1 SGHNT and CDR2 YENEEA come from the germline V gene. There are 12 residues in the CDR3. CDR3 sequence (DNA): TGTGCCAGCAGGAACGGGGTTCCTGAAGCTTTCTTT. This translates into CASRNGVPEAFF.

This clone was recorded a few times. V gene TRBV28 combines with J gene TRBJ2-7, with 7 bases matching TRBD1. The germline V gene has CDR1 MDHEN and CDR2 SYDVKM. This CDR3 has 13 amino acids. The V segment lost 10 bases and the J segment 1 base; nucleotides outside the gene matches: 7. CDR3 bases: TGTGCCATCCAGGGGGACGTGTCCTACGAGCAGTACTTC. It yields the protein CAIQGDVSYEQYF.

J is TRBJ2-7 and V is TRBV7-2; 8 bases match TRBD2. In germline, CDR1 is SGHTA, CDR2 FQGNSA. This CDR3 has 13 amino acids. V trimming: 4 bases; J trimming: 2 bases; junction bases outside the gene matches: 1. The CDR3 protein is CASSSGGAYEQYF. DNA of the CDR3: TGTGCCAGCAGCTCCGGGGGGGCCTACGAGCAGTACTTC.

The chain combines TRBV7-9 with TRBJ1-4; weak D call: TRBD1 (6 bases). In germline, CDR1 is SEHNR, CDR2 FQNEAQ (reference sequence). This CDR3 is 13 amino acids long. V lost 5 bases to trimming and J lost 7 bases, with 11 bases between them. For the CDR3, the DNA is TGTGCCAGCAGCCAAGACAGGATTGAAAAACTGTTTTTT. Residues: CASSQDRIEKLFF.

The chain carries TRBV30 and TRBJ1-1, with D possibly being TRBD1 (6 bases). Between the trimmed V and J ends, which lost 8 bases and 4 bases, there was a span of 14 bases. Per the germline V gene, CDR1 is GTSNPN and CDR2 is SVGIG (reference sequence). This CDR3 comprises 12 residues. CDR3 sequence: CARGTIRTEAFF. CDR3 nucleotides: TGTGCCAGGGGGACAATACGCACTGAAGCTTTCTTT. The full variable domain, completed using reference TRBV30 and TRBJ1-1, is SQTIHQWPATLVQPVGSPLSLECTVEGTSNPNLYWYRQAAGRGLQLLFYSVGIGQISSEVPQNLSASRPQDRQFILSSKKLLLSDSGFYLCARGTIRTEAFFGQGTRLTVV.

The CDR3 DNA sequence: TGCGCCAGCAGCCAAGGACGGCGTTCGAACTATGGCTACACCTTC. It is translated as CASSQGRRSNYGYTF. This chain uses TRBV4-3 with TRBJ1-2, with D unclear. The CDR3 length is 15 residues. Germline assignment: CDR1 LGHNA and CDR2 YSLEER. Trimming took off 1 base at V and 2 bases at J, with 11 bases between the two ends.

The V call is TRBV30, the J call TRBJ2-1; TRBD2 matches 7 bases. The CDR3 runs to 15 residues. CDR1 and CDR2 from the germline V gene are GTSNPN and SVGIG (reference sequence). J gave up 4 bases and V 0 bases, and 6 bases lay outside the gene matches. Here the CDR3 reads CAWSVMPSGYNEQFF. The DNA of the CDR3 is TGTGCCTGGAGTGTAATGCCTAGCGGTTACAATGAGCAGTTCTTC.

This rearrangement joins TRBV5-8 to TRBJ2-5; either TRBD1 or TRBD2 may supply D (6 bases each). Between the trimmed V and J ends, which lost 5 bases and 2 bases, there was a span of 10 bases. Germline V gives CDR1 SGHTS, CDR2 YDEGEE. The CDR3 is made up of 13 amino acids. CDR3 region: CASSRGRQETQYF. As DNA, the CDR3 is TGTGCCAGCAGTAGGGGGAGGCAAGAGACCCAGTACTTC.

The chain joins TRBV7-9 to TRBJ2-4, with D possibly being TRBD1 (6 bases). V was cut by 4 bases and J by 1 base, with 23 bases left in between. The germline CDR1 and CDR2 sequences are SEHNR and FQNEAQ (reference sequence). CDR3 length: 19 residues. The DNA for the CDR3 is TGTGCCAGCAGCTCCTTCTCCTTTTGGACAGAGTGGGCCAAAAACATTCAGTACTTC. Encoded protein: CASSSFSFWTEWAKNIQYF.

The table lists this clone with a count of one. The chain joins TRBV18 to TRBJ2-5; 7 bases line up with TRBD1. Germline-derived CDR1 and CDR2 are KGHSH and LQKENI. The J segment lost 5 bases and the V segment lost 3 bases, leaving 3 bases of the junction unmatched. This CDR3 has 13 amino acids. The CDR3: CASSPGTAETQYF. The CDR3 DNA is TGTGCCAGCTCACCTGGGACAGCTGAGACCCAGTACTTC.

The chain carries TRBV6-1 and TRBJ2-1; D may be TRBD1 or TRBD2 (5 bases each). The V gene's germline CDR1 is MNHNS and CDR2 SASEGT. Trimming stripped 2 bases from V and 7 bases from J, with 15 bases between. The CDR3 spans 15 residues. CDR3 coding DNA: TGTGCCAGCAGTGAATTTGAGGGACGTCGGAATGAGCAGTTCTTC. Translated, it gives CASSEFEGRRNEQFF.

The chain carries TRBV4-3 and TRBJ1-6; 7 bases align to TRBD1. The CDR3 has 16 amino acids. From germline, CDR1 is LGHNA and CDR2 YSLEER. V shed 0 bases and J 1 base; nucleotides not matched to a gene: 0. This chain's CDR3 is CASSQDRGSYNSPLHF. The CDR3 DNA reads as TGCGCCAGCAGCCAAGACAGGGGGTCCTATAATTCACCCCTCCACTTT.

V is TRBV5-5 and J is TRBJ1-1; no clear D. The germline V gene encodes CDR1 SGHKS and CDR2 YYEKEE (reference sequence). The CDR3 runs 16 residues. The V end lost 0 bases, the J end lost 0 bases, and 12 bases lay between the germline ends. The CDR3 DNA is TGTGCCAGCAGCTTGGCCGTTTACAGACTGAACACTGAAGCTTTCTTT. This gives the protein CASSLAVYRLNTEAFF.